This T cell receptor beta chain was captured in a study of identical twins. Study-wide results and caveats: Insertions were fewer in abundant cord blood beta clonotypes, whereas memory repertoires showed none of this pattern.

V was trimmed by 6 bases and J by 6 bases, leaving 13 bases between them. The CDR3 has 13 amino acids. Germline V lookup: CDR1 MDHEN, CDR2 SYDVKM. TCRdb used MiXCR to reprocess the 5' RACE reads, holding one entry per CDR3 protein. The sample lists 200,000 to 300,000 distinct CDR3 sequences, roughly 7.5% occurring once. This clonotype was picked up many times. Its target is not known. In addition, the sample was reused for a study of yellow fever vaccine responses in identical twins. Turning to that study: Twins reportedly appeared to share part of their vaccine T cell response while keeping part individual.

The rearrangement joins TRBV28 to TRBJ2-3; D remains ambiguous. What was sequenced was CD8+ T cells sorted from blood. The receptor's source is a woman between 18 and 29 years old in good health. In DNA, the CDR3 is TGTGCCAGCAGGAGAAGCCGTAGGGATACGCAGTATTTT. Amino acids: CASRRSRRDTQYF.